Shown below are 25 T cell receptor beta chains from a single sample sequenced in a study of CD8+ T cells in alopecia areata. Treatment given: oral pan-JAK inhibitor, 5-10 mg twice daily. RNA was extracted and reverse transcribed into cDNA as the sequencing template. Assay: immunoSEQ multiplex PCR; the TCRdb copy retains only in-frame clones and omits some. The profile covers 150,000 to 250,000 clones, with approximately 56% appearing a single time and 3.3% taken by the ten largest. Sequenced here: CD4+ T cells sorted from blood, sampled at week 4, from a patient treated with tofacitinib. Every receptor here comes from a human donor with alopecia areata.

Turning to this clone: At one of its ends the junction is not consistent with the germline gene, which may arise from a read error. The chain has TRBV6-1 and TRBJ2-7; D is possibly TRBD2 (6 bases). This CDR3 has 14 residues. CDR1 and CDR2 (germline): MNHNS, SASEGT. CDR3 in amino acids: CAISDRDFTYEQYF. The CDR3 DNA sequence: TGTGCCATCAGTGACCGGGACTTCACCTACGAGCAGTACTTC.

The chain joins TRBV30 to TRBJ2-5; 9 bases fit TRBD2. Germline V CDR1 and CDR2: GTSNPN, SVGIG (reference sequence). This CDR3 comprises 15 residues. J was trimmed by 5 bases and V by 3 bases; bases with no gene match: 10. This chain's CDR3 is CAWRGEAGGRETQYF. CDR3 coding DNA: TGTGCCTGGAGGGGCGAAGCGGGGGGAAGGGAGACCCAGTACTTC.

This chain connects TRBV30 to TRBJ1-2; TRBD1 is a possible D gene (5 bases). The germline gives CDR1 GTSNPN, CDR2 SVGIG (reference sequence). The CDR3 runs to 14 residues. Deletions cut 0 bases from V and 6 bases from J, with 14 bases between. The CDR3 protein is CAWSVGQGSHGYTF. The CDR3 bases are TGTGCCTGGAGTGTGGGGCAGGGTTCACATGGCTACACCTTC.

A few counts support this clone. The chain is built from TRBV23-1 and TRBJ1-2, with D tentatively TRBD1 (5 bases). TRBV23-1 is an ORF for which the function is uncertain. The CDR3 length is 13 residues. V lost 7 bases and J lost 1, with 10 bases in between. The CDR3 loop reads CASTTGLNYGYTF. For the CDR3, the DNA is TGCGCCAGCACCACGGGACTTAACTATGGCTACACCTTC.

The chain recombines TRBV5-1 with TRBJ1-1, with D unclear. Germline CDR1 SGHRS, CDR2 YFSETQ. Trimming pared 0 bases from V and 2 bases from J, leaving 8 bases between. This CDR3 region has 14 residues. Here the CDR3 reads CASSLAPANTEAFF. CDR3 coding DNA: TGCGCCAGCAGCTTGGCTCCGGCTAACACTGAAGCTTTCTTT.

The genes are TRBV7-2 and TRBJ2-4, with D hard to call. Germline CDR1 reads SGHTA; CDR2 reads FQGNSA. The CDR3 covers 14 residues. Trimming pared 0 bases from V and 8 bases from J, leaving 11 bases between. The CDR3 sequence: CASSLAGEGHIQYF. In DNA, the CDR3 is TGTGCCAGCAGCTTAGCCGGCGAAGGGCACATTCAGTACTTC.

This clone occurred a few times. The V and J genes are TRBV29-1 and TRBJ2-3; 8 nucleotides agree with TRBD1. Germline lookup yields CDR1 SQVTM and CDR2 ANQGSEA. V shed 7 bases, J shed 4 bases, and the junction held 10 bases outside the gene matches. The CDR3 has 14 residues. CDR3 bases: TGCAGCGGCTTTTCCTCCAGGGGGCCAGATACGCAGTATTTT. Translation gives CSGFSSRGPDTQYF.

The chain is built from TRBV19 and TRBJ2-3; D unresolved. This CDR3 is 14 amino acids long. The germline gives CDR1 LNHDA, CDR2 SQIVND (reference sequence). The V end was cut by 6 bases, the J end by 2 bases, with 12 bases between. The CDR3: CASSTGPYTDTQYF. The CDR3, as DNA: TGTGCCAGTAGCACCGGGCCCTACACAGATACGCAGTATTTT.

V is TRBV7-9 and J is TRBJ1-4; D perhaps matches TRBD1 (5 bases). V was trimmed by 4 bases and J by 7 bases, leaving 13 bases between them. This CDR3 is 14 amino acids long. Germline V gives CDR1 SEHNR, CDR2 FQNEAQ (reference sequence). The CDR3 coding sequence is TGTGCCAGCAGCTCGCGACAGACCGTTGAAAAACTGTTTTTT. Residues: CASSSRQTVEKLFF. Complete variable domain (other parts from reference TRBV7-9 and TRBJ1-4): DTGVSQNPRHKITKRGQNVTFRCDPISEHNRLYWYRQTLGQGPEFLTYFQNEAQLEKSRLLSDRFSAERPKGSFSTLEIQRTEQGDSAMYLCASSSRQTVEKLFFGSGTQLSVL.

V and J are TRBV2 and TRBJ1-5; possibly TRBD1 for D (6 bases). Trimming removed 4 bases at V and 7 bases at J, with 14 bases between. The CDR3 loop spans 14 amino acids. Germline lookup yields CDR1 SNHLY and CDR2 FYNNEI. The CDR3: CASSGGQEGQPQHF. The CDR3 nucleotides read TGTGCCAGCAGTGGGGGGCAGGAGGGGCAGCCCCAGCATTTT.

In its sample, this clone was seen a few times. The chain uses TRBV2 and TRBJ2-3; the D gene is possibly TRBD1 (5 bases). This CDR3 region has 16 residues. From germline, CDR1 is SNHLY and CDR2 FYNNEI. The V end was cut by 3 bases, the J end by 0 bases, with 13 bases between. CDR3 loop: CASSEESGISTDTQYF. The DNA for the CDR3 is TGTGCCAGCAGTGAGGAGTCAGGGATCAGCACAGATACGCAGTATTTT.

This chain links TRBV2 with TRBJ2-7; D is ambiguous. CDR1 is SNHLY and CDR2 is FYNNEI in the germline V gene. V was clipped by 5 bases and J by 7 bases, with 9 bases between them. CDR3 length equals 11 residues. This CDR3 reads CASSSFGEQYF. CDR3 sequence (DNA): TGTGCCAGCAGTAGCTTTGGAGAGCAGTACTTC.

CDR3 sequence (DNA): TGTGCCAGCAGTGAGCCGGGACAGGGGGCATATTTGTCCTCTCCGGATACGCAGTATTTT. Amino acids: CASSEPGQGAYLSSPDTQYF. The chain uses TRBV2 and TRBJ2-3; 12 nucleotides agree with TRBD1. The CDR3 extends over 20 amino acids. CDR1 is SNHLY, CDR2 FYNNEI, per germline. The junction had 19 bases not matched to a gene; V was cut back by 3 bases and J by 6 bases.

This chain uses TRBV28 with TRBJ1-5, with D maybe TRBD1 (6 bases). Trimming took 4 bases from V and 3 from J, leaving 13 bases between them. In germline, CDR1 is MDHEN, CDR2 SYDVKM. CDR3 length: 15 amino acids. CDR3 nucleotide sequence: TGTGCCAGCAGTTCAGGGGAATCTTACAATCAGCCCCAGCATTTT. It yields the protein CASSSGESYNQPQHF.

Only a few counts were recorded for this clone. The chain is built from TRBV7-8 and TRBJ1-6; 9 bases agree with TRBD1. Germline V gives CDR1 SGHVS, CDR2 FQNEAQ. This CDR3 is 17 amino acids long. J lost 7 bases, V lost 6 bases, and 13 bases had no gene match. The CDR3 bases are TGTGCCAGCAGACGCGGGGGACAGGGAAGTAGCAATTCACCCCTCCACTTT. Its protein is CASRRGGQGSSNSPLHF. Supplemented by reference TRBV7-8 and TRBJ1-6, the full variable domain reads GAGVSQSPRYKVAKRGQDVALRCDPISGHVSLFWYQQALGQGPEFLTYFQNEAQLDKSGLPSDRFFAERPEGSVSTLKIQRTQQEDSAVYLCASRRGGQGSSNSPLHFGNGTRLTVT.

The CDR3 DNA reads TGTGCCAGCAGCTCGCGCCTATCAGGGGGGTCGTTTCACTATGGCTACACCTTC. Protein product: CASSSRLSGGSFHYGYTF. J is TRBJ1-2 and V is TRBV7-2, with TRBD1 identical over 7 bases. V shed 4 bases, J shed 3 bases, and the junction held 17 bases outside the gene matches. CDR3 length: 18 residues. Germline V gene lookup returns CDR1 SGHTA and CDR2 FQGNSA.

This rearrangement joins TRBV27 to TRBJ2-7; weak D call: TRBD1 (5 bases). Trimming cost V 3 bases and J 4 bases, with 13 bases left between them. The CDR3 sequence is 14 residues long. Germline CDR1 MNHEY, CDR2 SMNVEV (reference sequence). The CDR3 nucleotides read TGTGCCAGCAGTTTGTCTCAGGGCCCTTACGAGCAGTACTTC. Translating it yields CASSLSQGPYEQYF.

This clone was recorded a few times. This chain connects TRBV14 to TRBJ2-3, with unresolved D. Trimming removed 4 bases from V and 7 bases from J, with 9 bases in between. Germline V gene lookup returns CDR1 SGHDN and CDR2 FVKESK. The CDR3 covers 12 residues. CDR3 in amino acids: CASSLASNTQYF. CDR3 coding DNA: TGTGCCAGCAGCCTAGCCAGCAATACGCAGTATTTT.

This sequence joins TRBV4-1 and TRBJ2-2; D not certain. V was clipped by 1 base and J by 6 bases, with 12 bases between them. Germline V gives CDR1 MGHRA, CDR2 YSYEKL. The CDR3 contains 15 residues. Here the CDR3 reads CASSQGFVRAGELFF. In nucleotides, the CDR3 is TGCGCCAGCAGCCAAGGCTTCGTGAGAGCCGGGGAGCTGTTTTTT.

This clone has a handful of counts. CDR3 sequence (DNA): TGCAGCGTTGCGGACAGGGAAGATTACGAGCAGTACTTC. Translation gives CSVADREDYEQYF. The chain combines TRBV29-1 with TRBJ2-7; 8 nucleotides line up with TRBD1. There are 13 residues in the CDR3. Germline V lookup: CDR1 SQVTM, CDR2 ANQGSEA. V lost 4 bases and J lost 4; bases outside the gene matches: 6.

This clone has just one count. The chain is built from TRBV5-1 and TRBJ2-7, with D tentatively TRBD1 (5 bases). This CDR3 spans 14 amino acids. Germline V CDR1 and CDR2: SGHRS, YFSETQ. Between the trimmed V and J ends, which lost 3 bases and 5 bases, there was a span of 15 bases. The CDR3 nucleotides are TGCGCCAGCAGCTACGGTCAGGGTCTGAACGAGCAGTACTTC. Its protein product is CASSYGQGLNEQYF.

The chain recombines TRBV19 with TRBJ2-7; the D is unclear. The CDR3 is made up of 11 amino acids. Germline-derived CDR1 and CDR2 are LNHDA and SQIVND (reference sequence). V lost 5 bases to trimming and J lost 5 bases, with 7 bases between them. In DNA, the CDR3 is TGTGCCAGTAGTCAGGCCCACGAGCAGTACTTC. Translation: CASSQAHEQYF.

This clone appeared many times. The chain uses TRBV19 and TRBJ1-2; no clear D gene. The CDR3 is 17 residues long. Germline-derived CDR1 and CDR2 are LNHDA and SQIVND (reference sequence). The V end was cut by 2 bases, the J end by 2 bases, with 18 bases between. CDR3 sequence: CASSILRARRGNYGYTF. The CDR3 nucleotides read TGTGCCAGTAGTATATTGCGGGCACGCCGAGGGAACTATGGCTACACCTTC.

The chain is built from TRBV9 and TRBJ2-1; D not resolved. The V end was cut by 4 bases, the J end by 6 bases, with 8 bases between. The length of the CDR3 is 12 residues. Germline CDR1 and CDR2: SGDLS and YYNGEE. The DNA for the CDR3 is TGTGCCAGCAGCCCGGTAGGCAATGAGCAGTTCTTC. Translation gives CASSPVGNEQFF.

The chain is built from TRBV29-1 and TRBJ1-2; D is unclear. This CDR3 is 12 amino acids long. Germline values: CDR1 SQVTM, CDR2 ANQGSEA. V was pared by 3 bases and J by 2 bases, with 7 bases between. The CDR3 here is CSVDLRNYGYTF. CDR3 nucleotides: TGCAGCGTTGACCTAAGAAACTATGGCTACACCTTC.